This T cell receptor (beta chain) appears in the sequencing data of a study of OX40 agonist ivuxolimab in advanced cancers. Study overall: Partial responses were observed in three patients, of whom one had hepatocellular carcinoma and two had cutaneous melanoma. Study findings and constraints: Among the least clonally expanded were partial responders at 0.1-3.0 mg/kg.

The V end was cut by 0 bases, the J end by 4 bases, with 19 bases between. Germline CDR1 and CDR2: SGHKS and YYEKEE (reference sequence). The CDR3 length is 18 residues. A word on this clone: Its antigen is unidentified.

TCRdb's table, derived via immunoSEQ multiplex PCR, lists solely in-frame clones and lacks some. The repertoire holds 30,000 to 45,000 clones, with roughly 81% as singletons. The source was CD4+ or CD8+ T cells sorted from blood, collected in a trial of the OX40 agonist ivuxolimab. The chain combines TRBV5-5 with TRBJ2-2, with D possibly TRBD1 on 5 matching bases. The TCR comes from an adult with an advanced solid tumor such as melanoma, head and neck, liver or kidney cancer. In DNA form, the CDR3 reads TGTGCCAGCAGCTTGGCCCTCCTATCAGGGTCGGCCACCGGGGAGCTGTTTTTT. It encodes CASSLALLSGSATGELFF.